This entry is about one T cell receptor beta chain. This clone turned up a few times. The target of this receptor is not known. Per-base qualities were not stored, and no clone one base away is much larger. This record comes from a study of beta chain features in type 1 diabetes (dated by TCRdb to between 2018 and 2020). Context from the whole study: Mean age, gender distribution, total cell number and subset yield did not differ between patients and healthy donors. Across all samples, approximately 98,000,000 sorted cells were examined, and cell number per subset correlated strongly with RNA yield. Naive and central memory subsets were obtained from all 30 or so donors, but regulatory and stem cell-like memory subsets were isolated from only 8 patients and roughly 8 healthy donors. In the study, recently diagnosed type 1 diabetes patients and matched healthy donors were compared on the TCRB repertoires of their sorted circulating CD4+ T cell subsets.

Its CDR3 holds 14 amino acids, cysteine through phenylalanine. Only the CDR3 part of the read is kept: 42 bases, read in frame from the first base. The germline V gene (reference sequence) sets CDR1 to GTSNPN and CDR2 to SVGIG. Trimming takes 5 bases from V and 8 bases from J, and the germline ends sit 16 bases apart. Each donor gave one peripheral blood draw, averaging roughly 100 mL, which was collected into heparinised tubes. Using a panel that included CD45RO, CCR7, CD25, CD127, CD95 and CD27, naive, central memory, regulatory and stem cell-like memory CD4+ T cells were sorted on a BD FACSAria II. Purity was above 95% for every sorted population. PBMCs were separated immediately by Lymphoprep density gradient centrifugation and were stained directly, without being cultured. Samples were stained and sorted in pairs, with one healthy donor and one patient per experiment, so that batch effects were minimized.

Summary of the overall study and its limitations: Because the HLA sub-analyses included only small numbers of individuals, any influence of HLA type on TCRB rearrangement was left unresolved. Shorter templates might be favored by PCR, yet because patient and control samples were amplified and corrected together, any such skew would affect both groups equally. In all four CD4+ subsets, TCRB CDR3 length was moderately but significantly shorter in type 1 diabetes patients. At VDJ recombination sites, patients with type 1 diabetes made fewer insertions and deleted more nucleotides, a pattern implying thymic rearrangement abnormalities. Because cDNA rather than genomic DNA was sequenced, highly expressing activated cells could have been over-represented, although no difference in activation and CD3 levels was found between groups. Naive, central memory and regulatory TCRB repertoires appeared to be more alike among patients than among healthy donors.

All of the isolated RNA was reverse transcribed with the High Capacity cDNA Reverse Transcription Kit, so expressed TCRB transcripts were sequenced. Deep immunoSEQ sequencing was performed on naive, central memory and regulatory T cell samples, with an average of roughly 3.5 million total reads per sample. After sorted cells were lysed in RLT buffer, RNA was extracted with DNase-treated RNeasy Micro or Mini kits, with the choice depending on cell number. To prevent cross-contamination, each cell subset was processed individually, whereas patient and healthy donor samples were processed jointly. The immunoSEQ multiplex PCR was used to amplify TCRB sequences from cDNA, yielding 87-bp fragments that span the CDR3 region. Sequencing of the amplicons was performed on the Illumina HiSeq platform. From the authors' description of their analysis: Synthetic template baselines were used to correct PCR bias computationally, reads within Hamming distance 2 were collapsed together, and singletons that could not be merged were discarded. Reads were aligned to IMGT to assign V, D and J genes, CDR3 length, and insertions or deletions at six rearrangement sites. Clonotype counts were normalized to sorted cell number within each subset before computing true diversity and Gini coefficients with the tcR R package. The overlap coefficient, calculated on TCRB nucleotide sequences, was used to measure repertoire sharing. TCRdb carries this immuneACCESS record with in-frame sequences only. Its versions omit some clonotypes, under half of them owing to an unresolved V gene in the studies checked, with the rest unexplained. D and trimming were read from the DNA, whereas the V and J calls and clone size are those reported in that table. The sample table shows about 290,000 clones, and under 8.5% are seen once. The ten largest clones take up approximately 0.99% of the sample.

The TCR was taken from a woman younger than 35 in good health. The sample consisted of central memory CD4+ T cells from blood. The chain uses TRBV30 and TRBJ1-6; possibly the D gene is TRBD1, per 5 matching bases. The sequenced DNA is TGTGCCTGGGATGGCCAGGGTGGGCATTCACCCCTCCACTTT. Its translation is CAWDGQGGHSPLHF.